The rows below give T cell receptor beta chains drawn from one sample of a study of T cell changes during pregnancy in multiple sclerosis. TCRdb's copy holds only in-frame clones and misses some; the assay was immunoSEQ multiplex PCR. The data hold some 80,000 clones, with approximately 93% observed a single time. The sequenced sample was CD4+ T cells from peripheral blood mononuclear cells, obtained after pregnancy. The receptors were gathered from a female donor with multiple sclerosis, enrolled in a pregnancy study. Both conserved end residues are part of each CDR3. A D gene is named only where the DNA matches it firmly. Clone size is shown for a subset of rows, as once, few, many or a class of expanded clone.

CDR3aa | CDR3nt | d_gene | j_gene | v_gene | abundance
CASSILGQGPGQPQHF | TGTGCCAGTAGTATCTTGGGACAGGGGCCGGGACAGCCCCAGCATTTT | TRBD1 | TRBJ1-5 | TRBV19 | once
CASSGVAGGSSYEQYF | TGTGCCAGCAGCGGGGTAGCGGGAGGATCCTCCTACGAGCAGTACTTC | TRBD2 | TRBJ2-7 | TRBV11-2 | .
CASRTTGGYEQYF | TGTGCCAGTAGGACGACAGGGGGTTACGAGCAGTACTTC | TRBD1 | TRBJ2-7 | TRBV19 | .
CASSDRGGQPQHF | TGTGCCAGCAGTGACAGGGGAGGTCAGCCCCAGCATTTT | . | TRBJ1-5 | TRBV6-4 | few
CAISEPETGSYEQYF | TGTGCCATCAGTGAGCCCGAGACAGGGAGTTACGAGCAGTACTTC | TRBD1 | TRBJ2-7 | TRBV10-3 | .
CASSEPRQGAPGELFF | TGTGCCAGCAGTGAGCCGAGACAGGGGGCCCCCGGGGAGCTGTTTTTT | TRBD1 | TRBJ2-2 | TRBV6-1 | .
CASSLGFRTNEKLFF | TGTGCCAGCAGCTTGGGATTCAGGACTAATGAAAAACTGTTTTTT | . | TRBJ1-4 | TRBV5-6 | .
CATSPARGGQGWETQYF | TGTGCCACCAGCCCCGCAAGGGGGGGACAGGGGTGGGAGACCCAGTACTTC | TRBD1 | TRBJ2-5 | TRBV15 | .
CASKGTLSYNEQFF | TGTGCCAGCAAGGGGACACTCTCCTACAATGAGCAGTTCTTC | . | TRBJ2-1 | TRBV2 | .
CASSQELGQGASAFF | TGTGCCAGCAGCCAAGAGCTGGGACAGGGGGCGAGTGCTTTCTTT | TRBD1 | TRBJ1-1 | TRBV4-2 | .
CASSARTGSANTEAFF | TGTGCCAGCAGTGCAAGGACAGGGTCGGCAAACACTGAAGCTTTCTTT | TRBD1 | TRBJ1-1 | TRBV6-6 | .
CAFQAVATNEKLFF | TGTGCCTTCCAGGCAGTTGCAACTAATGAAAAACTGTTTTTT | . | TRBJ1-4 | TRBV2 | .
CASSPTGLAGDYEQYF | TGTGCCAGCAGTCCGACGGGACTAGCGGGAGACTACGAGCAGTACTTC | TRBD2 | TRBJ2-7 | TRBV28 | once
CASSLRPRGGRDTGELFF | TGTGCCAGCAGTCTGAGGCCTCGGGGCGGGAGGGACACCGGGGAGCTGTTTTTT | TRBD2 | TRBJ2-2 | TRBV11-1 | .
CATGVGGLSRDTQYF | TGTGCCACAGGAGTCGGGGGGCTATCAAGGGATACGCAGTATTTT | . | TRBJ2-3 | TRBV7-9 | once
CASSPRVPSEYNEQFF | TGTGCCAGCAGTCCACGGGTCCCTAGCGAGTACAATGAGCAGTTCTTC | . | TRBJ2-1 | TRBV27 | .
CASGVWRGYEQYF | TGTGCCAGCGGGGTTTGGCGGGGCTACGAGCAGTACTTC | . | TRBJ2-7 | TRBV6-5 | .
CASSLPTDTQYF | TGTGCCAGCAGCTTACCTACAGATACGCAGTATTTT | . | TRBJ2-3 | TRBV11-3 | .
CASRGRGDRPYEAFF | TGTGCCAGCCGCGGGAGGGGGGACAGGCCCTATGAAGCTTTCTTT | TRBD1 | TRBJ1-1 | TRBV2 | .
CASSLRLAVGYEQYF | TGTGCCAGCAGCTTAAGGCTAGCGGTCGGATACGAGCAGTACTTC | TRBD2 | TRBJ2-7 | TRBV7-2 | .
CASSPTGGNTEAFF | TGTGCCAGCTCACCGACAGGGGGGAACACTGAAGCTTTCTTT | TRBD1 | TRBJ1-1 | TRBV18 | .
CASSVLGQLNAYEQYF | TGTGCCAGCAGTGTTTTGGGGCAGTTGAATGCGTACGAGCAGTACTTC | . | TRBJ2-7 | TRBV2 | .
CASSFYSGKGVGETQYF | TGCGCCAGCAGTTTCTATTCCGGGAAAGGCGTTGGGGAGACCCAGTACTTC | . | TRBJ2-5 | TRBV5-1 | .
CASSLPTGSAGELFF | TGTGCCAGCAGCTTACCGACAGGGAGTGCCGGGGAGCTGTTTTTT | TRBD1 | TRBJ2-2 | TRBV5-4 | .
CSVLTGGWRDTEAFF | TGCAGCGTTCTGACAGGGGGCTGGCGTGACACTGAAGCTTTCTTT | TRBD1 | TRBJ1-1 | TRBV29-1 | .
CASSLSGTGIYEQYF | TGTGCCAGCAGCTTATCAGGGACAGGGATCTACGAGCAGTACTTC | TRBD1 | TRBJ2-7 | TRBV7-8 | .
CASSSSIYGYTF | TGTGCCAGCAGTTCGAGTATCTATGGCTACACCTTC | . | TRBJ1-2 | TRBV28 | .
CATKREAGTDTQYF | TGTGCCACCAAAAGGGAGGCCGGCACAGATACGCAGTATTTT | . | TRBJ2-3 | TRBV5-4 | .
CASSSLGSYEQYF | TGTGCCAGCAGCTCACTCGGGAGCTACGAGCAGTACTTC | . | TRBJ2-7 | TRBV11-3 | .
CASSFRGVYEQYF | TGTGCCAGCAGTTTCAGGGGAGTCTACGAGCAGTACTTC | . | TRBJ2-7 | TRBV6-1 | .
CAWSQGVGQPQHF | TGTGCCTGGAGTCAGGGGGTGGGTCAGCCCCAGCATTTT | TRBD1 | TRBJ1-5 | TRBV30 | .
CASKSRVNTGELFF | TGTGCCAGCAAATCCCGGGTCAACACCGGGGAGCTGTTTTTT | . | TRBJ2-2 | TRBV7-2 | once
CASSSLAGAPSGANVLTF | TGTGCCAGCAGCTCCTTAGCGGGAGCGCCCTCTGGGGCCAACGTCCTGACTTTC | TRBD2 | TRBJ2-6 | TRBV7-8 | .
CASSSPTGATKNIQYF | TGTGCTAGCAGTTCCCCGACAGGGGCGACCAAAAACATTCAGTACTTC | TRBD1 | TRBJ2-4 | TRBV7-7 | .
CASSLHPRLAGGGIQYF | TGTGCCAGCAGCTTGCATCCCCGACTAGCGGGAGGAGGCATTCAGTACTTC | TRBD2 | TRBJ2-4 | TRBV5-6 | .
CAISQNFELAPFSYEQYF | TGTGCCATCAGCCAGAATTTTGAGCTAGCACCCTTTTCCTACGAGCAGTACTTC | . | TRBJ2-7 | TRBV10-3 | .
CASSVQGSLYNEQFF | TGTGCCAGTAGTGTACAGGGTTCCCTTTACAATGAGCAGTTCTTC | . | TRBJ2-1 | TRBV19 | .
CASSPGQGVSYEQYF | TGTGCCAGCTCACCGGGACAGGGGGTATCCTACGAGCAGTACTTC | TRBD1 | TRBJ2-7 | TRBV18 | .
CASSLDRGYGYTF | TGTGCCAGCAGCTTGGACAGGGGCTATGGCTACACCTTC | TRBD1 | TRBJ1-2 | TRBV5-4 | once
CASSEGGGRSYEQYF | TGTGCCAGCAGTGAGGGGGGAGGTAGGTCCTACGAGCAGTACTTC | . | TRBJ2-7 | TRBV2 | .
CAGAGGQDTQYF | TGTGCTGGGGCGGGAGGGCAAGATACGCAGTATTTT | TRBD2 | TRBJ2-3 | TRBV7-9 | .
CASSEGSRGNTEAFF | TGTGCCAGCAGTGAAGGCAGCAGGGGGAACACTGAAGCTTTCTTT | . | TRBJ1-1 | TRBV6-1 | .
CASSVTEGSYEQYF | TGTGCCAGTAGTGTTACAGAGGGAAGCTACGAGCAGTACTTC | . | TRBJ2-7 | TRBV19 | .